The present T cell receptor beta chain was sequenced within a study of OX40 agonist ivuxolimab in advanced cancers. Some clones are missing from TCRdb's copy, which holds only in-frame ones; the method was immunoSEQ multiplex PCR. The sample holds around 62,000 clones; 89% are singletons and the top ten take about 12%. This clonotype was sampled from an adult with an advanced solid tumor such as melanoma, head and neck, liver or kidney cancer. The sequenced sample was CD4+ or CD8+ T cells sorted from blood, obtained in a trial of the OX40 agonist ivuxolimab.

CDR3 bases: TGTGCCAGCAGTGAAAGGGGGGACGGCAATGAGCAGTTCTTC. Encoded protein: CASSERGDGNEQFF. The chain joins TRBV6-1 to TRBJ2-1; perhaps D is TRBD1 or TRBD2 (6 bases each). The germline V and J ends were trimmed by 2 bases and 6 bases, with 11 bases remaining between them. This CDR3 has 14 amino acids. CDR1 and CDR2 from the germline V gene are MNHNS and SASEGT.